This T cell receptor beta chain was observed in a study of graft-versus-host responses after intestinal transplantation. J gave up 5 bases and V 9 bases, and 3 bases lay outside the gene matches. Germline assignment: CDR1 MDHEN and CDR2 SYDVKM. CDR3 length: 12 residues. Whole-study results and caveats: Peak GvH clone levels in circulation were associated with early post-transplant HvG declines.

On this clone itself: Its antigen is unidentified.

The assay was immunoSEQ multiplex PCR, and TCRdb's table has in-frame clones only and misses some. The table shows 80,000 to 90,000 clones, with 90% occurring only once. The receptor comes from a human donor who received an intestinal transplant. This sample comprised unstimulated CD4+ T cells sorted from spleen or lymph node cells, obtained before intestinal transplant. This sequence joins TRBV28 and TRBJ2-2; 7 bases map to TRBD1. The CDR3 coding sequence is TGTGCCAGTAAACAGGGGACCGGGGAGCTGTTTTTT. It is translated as CASKQGTGELFF.